This is a list of T cell receptor beta chains from one sample in a study of response to subunit inactivated influenza vaccine. Via MiXCR, TCRdb re-called the RT-PCR reads, giving one row per CDR3 protein. The repertoire holds around 520,000 distinct CDR3 sequences, with roughly 10% as singletons. Sample: PBMCs from blood, taken on the day of vaccination. All receptors derive from a man between 50 and 59 years old who received an inactivated influenza vaccine. CDR3s include the opening cysteine and the closing phenylalanine or tryptophan. Fields, in order: V gene, D gene, J gene, clone size, CDR3 DNA, CDR3 protein. D genes are given only for firm matches. Where a row states a size, it is once, few, many or the class of an expanded clone; other rows omit it.

TRBV12-3/TRBV12-4,-,TRBJ2-7,-,TGTGCCAGCAGCAGGGATTATCCTTCCTACGAGCAGTACTTC,CASSRDYPSYEQYF
TRBV7-9,TRBD1,TRBJ1-2,few,TGTGCCAGCAGCGTCGGGACAGGGAACTATGGCTACACCTTC,CASSVGTGNYGYTF
TRBV10-3,TRBD1,TRBJ2-7,-,TGTGCCATCGAAAGGGGAGGGACGGGGACAGGGTCCGACGAGCAGTACTTC,CAIERGGTGTGSDEQYF
TRBV5-1,TRBD2,TRBJ2-1,-,TGCGCCAGCAGCTTGGGGACTAGCGGGGGGGCCTACAATGAGCAGTTCTTC,CASSLGTSGGAYNEQFF
TRBV5-1,-,TRBJ2-3,many,TGCGCCAGCAGCCATAAAGAACAGACAGATACGCAGTATTTT,CASSHKEQTDTQYF
TRBV5-1,-,TRBJ2-3,few,TGCGCCAGCAGCAGGAGTCCCTCTGGTGGTTTAGATACGCAGTATTTT,CASSRSPSGGLDTQYF
TRBV18,-,TRBJ2-7,few,TGTGCCAGCTCACTTTCCGGGGTTCCCTACGAGCAGTACTTC,CASSLSGVPYEQYF
TRBV6-1,TRBD2,TRBJ2-4,-,TGTGCCAGCAGCGAATTAGCGGGAGGGCAAAACATTCAGTACTTC,CASSELAGGQNIQYF
TRBV5-8,-,TRBJ2-7,-,TGTGCCAGCAGGTCAGACTGGGAGCAGTACTTC,CASRSDWEQYF
TRBV6-1,-,TRBJ2-5,-,TGTGCCAGCGGGTTTCGGGGGTTGCAAGAGACCCAGTACTTC,CASGFRGLQETQYF
TRBV12-3/TRBV12-4,TRBD1,TRBJ1-1,few,TGTGCCAGCAGTTTCTGGGACAGGGTTCCAATGAACACTGAAGCTTTCTTT,CASSFWDRVPMNTEAFF